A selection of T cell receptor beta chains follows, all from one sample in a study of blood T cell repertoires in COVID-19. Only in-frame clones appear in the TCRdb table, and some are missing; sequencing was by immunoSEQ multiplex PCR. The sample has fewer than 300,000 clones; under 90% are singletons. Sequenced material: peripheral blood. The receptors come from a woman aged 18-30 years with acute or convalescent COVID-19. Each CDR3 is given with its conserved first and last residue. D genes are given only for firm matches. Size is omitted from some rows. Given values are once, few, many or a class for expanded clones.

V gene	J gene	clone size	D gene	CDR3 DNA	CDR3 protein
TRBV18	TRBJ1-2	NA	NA	TGTGCCAGCTCACCCCAACAGACTAACTATGGCTACACCTTC	CASSPQQTNYGYTF
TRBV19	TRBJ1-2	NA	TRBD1	TGTGCCAGTAGTTCTCAGACAGGGACCTATGGCTACACCTTC	CASSSQTGTYGYTF
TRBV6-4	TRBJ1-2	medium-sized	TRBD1	TGTGCCAGCAGTCAGACTGGACAGGGCCTCTATGGCTACACCTTC	CASSQTGQGLYGYTF
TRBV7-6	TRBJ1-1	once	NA	TGTGCCAGCAAAGAAGGGGCGTTAACTGAAGCTTTCTTT	CASKEGALTEAFF
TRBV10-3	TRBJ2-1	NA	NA	TGTGCCACCTCCGCAGGGGGAGGCTCCTACAATGAGCAGTTCTTC	CATSAGGGSYNEQFF
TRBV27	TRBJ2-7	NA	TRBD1	TGTGCCAGCAGTTTATCGAGCCCCTTTGGACAGGTCCACGAGCAGTACTTC	CASSLSSPFGQVHEQYF
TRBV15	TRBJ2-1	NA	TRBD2	TGTGCCACCAGCAGAGACTGGTGGGGACTAGCTCAGACGACTTACAATGAGCAGTTCTTC	CATSRDWWGLAQTTYNEQFF
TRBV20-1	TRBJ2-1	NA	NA	TGCAGTGCTAGTAAAGGGGGAGTGAACAATGAGCAGTTCTTC	CSASKGGVNNEQFF
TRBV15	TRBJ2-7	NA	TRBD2	TGTGCCACCAGCGGGACTAGCGACTACGAGCAGTACTTC	CATSGTSDYEQYF
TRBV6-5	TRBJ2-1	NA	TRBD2	TGTGCCAGCAGCGACGGGTCTAGCGGCCACAATGAGCAGTTCTTC	CASSDGSSGHNEQFF
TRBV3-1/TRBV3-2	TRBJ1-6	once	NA	TGTGCCAGCAGCCTCCTAAAGGGGAATAATTCACCCCTCCACTTT	CASSLLKGNNSPLHF
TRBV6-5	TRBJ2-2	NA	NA	TGTGCCAGCAGCCTGAACACCGGGGAGCTGTTTTTT	CASSLNTGELFF
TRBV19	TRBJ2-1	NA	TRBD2	TGTGCCAGTAGTTCAATACTAGCGGGAGTGAATAATGAGCAGTTCTTC	CASSSILAGVNNEQFF
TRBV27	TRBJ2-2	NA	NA	TGTGCCAGCAGACCCTTTTGGCAACTTTCGACGTCGCAACCCAGGGGGGAGCTGTTTTTT	CASRPFWQLSTSQPRGELFF
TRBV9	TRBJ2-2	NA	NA	TGTGCCACCAGCACACGAGGGGGGAGGGCCGTGTCCGGGGAGCTGTTTTTT	CATSTRGGRAVSGELFF
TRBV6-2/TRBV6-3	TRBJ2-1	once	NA	TGTGCCAGCAGTTATCTAAGCTCCTACAATGAGCAGTTCTTC	CASSYLSSYNEQFF
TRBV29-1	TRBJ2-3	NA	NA	TGCAGCGTTGAGGAACAGGGTCTGGGGACAGATACGCAGTATTTT	CSVEEQGLGTDTQYF
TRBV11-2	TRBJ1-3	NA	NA	TGTGCCAGCAGCTGGTCCGCGGCTGGAAACACCATATATTTT	CASSWSAAGNTIYF